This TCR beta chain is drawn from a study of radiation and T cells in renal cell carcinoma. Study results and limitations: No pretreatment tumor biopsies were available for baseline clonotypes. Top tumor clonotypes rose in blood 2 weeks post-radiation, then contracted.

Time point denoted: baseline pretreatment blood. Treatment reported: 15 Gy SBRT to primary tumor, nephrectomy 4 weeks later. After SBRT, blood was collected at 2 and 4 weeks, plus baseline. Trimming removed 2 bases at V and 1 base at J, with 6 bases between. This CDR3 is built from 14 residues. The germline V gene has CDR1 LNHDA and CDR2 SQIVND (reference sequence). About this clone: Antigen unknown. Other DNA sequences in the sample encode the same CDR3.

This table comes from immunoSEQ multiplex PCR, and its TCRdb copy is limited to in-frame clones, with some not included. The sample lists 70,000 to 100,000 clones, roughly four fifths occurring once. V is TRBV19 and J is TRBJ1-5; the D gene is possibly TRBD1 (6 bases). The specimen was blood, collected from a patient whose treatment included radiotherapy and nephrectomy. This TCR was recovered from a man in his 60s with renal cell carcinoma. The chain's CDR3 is CASSITGSNQPQHF. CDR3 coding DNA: TGTGCCAGTAGTATAACAGGGAGCAATCAGCCCCAGCATTTT.